This T cell receptor beta chain was profiled in a study of shared clonotypes between healthy human individuals. The CDR3 has 14 amino acids. From germline, CDR1 is SGHAT and CDR2 FQDESV (reference sequence). Trimming shortened V by 5 bases and J by 1 base, and 11 bases separated the two germline ends. There were only Caucasian adults among the donors, and all lived in Nashville, Tennessee. Some clones are missing from TCRdb's copy, which holds only in-frame ones; the method was immunoSEQ multiplex PCR. The table includes about 480,000 clones, about 80% detected once. Sequencing input: PBMCs. The chain uses TRBV11-1 and TRBJ1-1; D is uncertain. This TCR was sampled from a woman aged 40 to 50 in good health. Some clones in this sample may be carry-over from other donors' samples. DNA of the CDR3: TGTGCCAGCAGCAAAGGTAGGCAGAACACTGAAGCTTTCTTT. Amino acids: CASSKGRQNTEAFF.